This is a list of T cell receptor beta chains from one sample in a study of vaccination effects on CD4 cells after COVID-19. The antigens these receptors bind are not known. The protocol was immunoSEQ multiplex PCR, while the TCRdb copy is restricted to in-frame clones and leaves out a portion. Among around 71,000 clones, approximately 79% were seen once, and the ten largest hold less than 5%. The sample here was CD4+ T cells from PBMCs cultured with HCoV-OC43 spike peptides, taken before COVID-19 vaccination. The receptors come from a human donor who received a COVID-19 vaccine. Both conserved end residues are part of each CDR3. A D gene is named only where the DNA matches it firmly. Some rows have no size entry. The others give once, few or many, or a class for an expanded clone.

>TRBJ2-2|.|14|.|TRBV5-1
CASSAGLNTGELFF
TGCGCCAGCAGCGCGGGACTTAACACCGGGGAGCTGTTTTTT
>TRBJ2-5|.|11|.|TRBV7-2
CASSSRGPQYF
TGTGCCAGCAGCTCCCGAGGTCCCCAGTACTTC
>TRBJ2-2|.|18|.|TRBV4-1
CASSQGPLERAGTGELFF
TGCGCCAGCAGCCAAGGACCCCTAGAGCGGGCGGGCACCGGGGAGCTGTTTTTT
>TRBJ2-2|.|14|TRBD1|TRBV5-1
CATTGQGDTGELFF
TGCGCCACCACGGGACAGGGTGACACCGGGGAGCTGTTTTTT
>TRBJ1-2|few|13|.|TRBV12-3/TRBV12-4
CASSLSGGGGYTF
TGTGCCAGCAGTTTGTCGGGGGGTGGAGGCTACACCTTC
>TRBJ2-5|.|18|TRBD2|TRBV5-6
CASSSTRLAGRYQETQYF
TGTGCCAGCAGCTCCACTAGACTAGCGGGGAGGTACCAAGAGACCCAGTACTTC
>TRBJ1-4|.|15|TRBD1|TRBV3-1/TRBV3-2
CASSRRDSGNEKLFF
TGTGCCAGCAGCCGGAGGGACAGTGGTAATGAAAAACTGTTTTTT
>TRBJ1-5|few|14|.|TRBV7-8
CASSFTGLNQPQHF
TGTGCCAGCAGCTTTACAGGGCTAAATCAGCCCCAGCATTTT
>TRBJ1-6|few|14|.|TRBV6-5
CASNPNRVDSPLHF
TGTGCCAGCAACCCGAACAGGGTTGATTCACCCCTCCACTTT
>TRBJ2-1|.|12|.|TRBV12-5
CASGFEGFEQFF
TGTGCTAGTGGTTTTGAGGGGTTTGAGCAGTTCTTC
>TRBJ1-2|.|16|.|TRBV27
CASSFGSGAANYGYTF
TGTGCCAGCAGTTTCGGATCAGGAGCCGCTAACTATGGCTACACCTTC
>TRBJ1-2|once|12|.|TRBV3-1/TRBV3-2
CASSLQGGGYTF
TGTGCCAGCAGCCTCCAGGGTGGTGGCTACACCTTC
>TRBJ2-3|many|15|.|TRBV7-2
CASSDSYLSTDTQYF
TGTGCCAGCAGCGACAGCTACCTTAGCACAGATACGCAGTATTTT
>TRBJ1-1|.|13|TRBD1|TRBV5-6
CASSLGGQGRAFF
TGTGCCAGCAGCTTGGGGGGACAGGGTCGAGCTTTCTTT